The sequence of this T cell receptor beta chain was determined in a study of OX40 agonist ivuxolimab in advanced cancers. About the full investigation: Ivuxolimab, which targeted the costimulatory receptor OX40 (CD134), was an agonistic, fully human IgG2 monoclonal antibody. Intravenous ivuxolimab was administered to patients every 2 weeks at six dose levels: 0.01, 0.1, 0.3, 1.5, 3 and 10 mg/kg. Of the approximately 54 dose-escalation patients, hepatocellular carcinoma was present in about 20, melanoma in approximately 15, renal cell carcinoma in 9 and head and neck cancer in 9. The dose-escalation cohort was 82.7% male with a mean age of around 62 years, ranging from roughly 20 to 80. Prior anti-PD-1, anti-PD-L1 or anti-CTLA-4 therapy was permitted, and roughly two fifths of dose-escalation patients had received checkpoint inhibitors. Three dose-escalation patients achieved partial responses, one with hepatocellular carcinoma and two with cutaneous melanoma. Peripheral TCRbeta sequencing was intended to test whether TCR sequence diversity was altered and clonal T-cell expansion was caused by ivuxolimab. The monotherapy dose-escalation portion (N ≈ 50 patients) of the phase I ivuxolimab trial is reported in the paper.

The trial excluded patients who had a history of autoimmune disease or were on systemic immunosuppression. Peripheral blood for TCR sequencing was collected from all dose cohorts at baseline, on cycle 4 day 1, and on cycle 7 day 1. Samples came from an open-label, multicenter, first-in-human phase I dose-escalation trial of ivuxolimab. The trial enrolled adults with locally advanced or metastatic head and neck squamous cell, hepatocellular, melanoma or renal cell carcinoma. Before TCR sequencing, CD4+ and CD8+ T cells were separately sorted from peripheral blood. Study-wide conclusions, independent of this receptor: In the 0.1-3.0 mg/kg groups, partial responders were among the patients with the lowest normalized peripheral clonal expansion, particularly in CD8+ T cells. On average, CD8+ T cells showed more expanded clones than CD4+ T cells after ivuxolimab. Low levels of normalized T-cell clonal expansion were also seen in some nonresponding patients. The antigen specificity of the peripheral T cells that underwent clonal expansion was not determined. At doses of 0.1 to 3.0 mg/kg, clonal expansion of both CD4+ and CD8+ blood T cells was observed from baseline to week 6.

Trimmed from V: 6 bases; trimmed from J: 3 bases; junction bases lacking a gene match: 2. Measured from the cysteine to the phenylalanine, the CDR3 is 13 residues long. The only DNA kept is the CDR3, 39 bases in frame from the first base. CDR1 and CDR2, looked up from the germline V gene (reference sequence), are MNHEY and SMNVEV. As regards this clone: This receptor's antigen is unknown. No much larger clone is present one base from it, and per-base qualities are unavailable.

For sequencing of the TCRbeta CDR3 region, genomic DNA was extracted from the sorted cells. The immunoSEQ Assay was used for sequencing of TCRbeta CDR3 regions. In its TCRdb copy, this immuneACCESS table keeps in-frame sequences only and misses some clones. Where compared with another copy, unresolved V genes explain less than half of these, and the others have no known cause. In all, the sample holds 65,000 or so clones, and roughly 80% of those were seen once. 5% of the sample rests with the top ten. The TCR was taken from an adult with an advanced solid tumor such as melanoma, head and neck, liver or kidney cancer. The sequences come from CD4+ or CD8+ T cells sorted from blood, collected in a trial of the OX40 agonist ivuxolimab. The chain was built from TRBV27 and TRBJ2-7, and 10 junctional nucleotides match TRBD2. The CDR3 protein sequence reads: CASRASGSYEQYF. The nucleotide sequence reads TGTGCCAGCAGGGCTAGCGGGAGCTACGAGCAGTACTTC.